This T cell receptor beta chain stems from a study of blood T cell repertoires in COVID-19 (dated by TCRdb to the early 2020s). Regarding the complete study: Samples covering the acute and convalescent phases of COVID-19 were provided by collaborators in the United States, Italy and Spain. Nearly every sample came with metadata listing a de-identified subject ID, COVID-19 status, age in years and sex. Where HLA class I and class II types were available, the types were taken from metadata supplied by the sample provider, not from assay-based typing. The prospective study material was composed of cDNA or gDNA derived from T cells, B-cell-depleted T cells, or PBMCs. Samples came from the ongoing ImmuneRACE study (first 160 participants) plus 1,254 subjects from 6 global collaborators. Deeply sampled blood TCRbeta repertoires from subjects exposed to, actively infected with, or recovered from COVID-19 were included in the dataset. The repertoires were made available in a free public database intended to serve as a resource for research on the immune response to SARS-CoV-2. Overall results and qualifications from the work: How much clinical and demographic metadata was included differed by source and by participant, and the metadata was provided uncurated.

Collaborating institutions collected whole blood in K2EDTA tubes following their own protocols. For TCRbeta analysis, collaborators shipped samples in one of three forms: frozen whole blood, isolated PBMCs, or DNA extracted from either of those sample types. TCRbeta CDR3 regions were amplified from genomic DNA using the immunoSEQ Assay, a bias-controlled multiplex PCR. As for how the authors treated the data: Nucleated cell counts per sample were estimated from amplification of reference gene primers within the assay. To quantify the absolute abundance of each unique TCRbeta CDR3 rearrangement, sequence reads were collapsed and filtered. For each sample, productive Simpson clonality was calculated as the square root of Simpson's diversity index over productive rearrangements. TCRdb carries this immuneACCESS record with in-frame sequences only. Its versions omit some clonotypes, under half of them owing to an unresolved V gene in the studies checked, with the rest unexplained. V, J and clone size are those of that table, while D and trimming were read from the DNA. The sample table contains 300,000 to 450,000 clones; only one count was recorded for 85% of them. Approximately 3.7% of the sample is held by the ten biggest clonotypes.

A distance of 13 bases separates the germline ends of V and J, which lose 6 bases and 13 bases respectively. Taken from cysteine to phenylalanine, the CDR3 has 12 residues. Only CDR3 DNA is held: 36 bases, read in frame from base 1. From a lookup of the germline V gene, CDR1 and CDR2 are MDHEN and SYDVKM. About this clone: The antigen this receptor binds is unknown. No much larger clone exists at a distance of one base, and base qualities are not known.

The receptor was isolated from a woman aged 18-35 years with acute or convalescent COVID-19. The rearrangement combines TRBV28 with TRBJ1-6; D gene: possibly TRBD1, on 5 matching bases. Material for sequencing was peripheral blood. The sequenced DNA is TGTGCCAGCAGCCTCCAGGGATCGCCCCTCCACTTT. This codes for CASSLQGSPLHF.